This T cell receptor beta chain was retrieved from a study of blood T cells in healthy people across ages. A second roughly 6 to 12 cycle PCR used barcoded and J-beta primers. TCRdb used MiXCR to reprocess the 5' RACE reads, holding one entry per CDR3 protein. The data contain about 1.6 million distinct CDR3 sequences, 30% to 40% of them singletons. The CDR3 loop spans 13 amino acids. Looked up from germline, CDR1 is MDHEN and CDR2 is SYDVKM. V was clipped by 2 bases and J by 9 bases, with 11 bases between them. No fewer than 6 million PBMCs went into each sample. This clonotype came up a few times. Sequenced input: blood. J is TRBJ2-1 and V is TRBV28, with D unresolved. This receptor was obtained from a woman in her twenties or thirties in good health. This CDR3 reads CASSLGPLREQFF. The CDR3 DNA reads TGTGCCAGCAGTTTAGGCCCCCTGCGTGAGCAGTTCTTC.